This TCR beta chain was captured in a study of cytomegalovirus exposure and HLA in healthy donors. For the study at large: Earlier findings included 117 million unique TCR beta sequences obtained from some 180 million T cells.

Primers for the PCR totalled 60 Vbeta and 13 Jbeta. Repertoires were generated with immunoSEQ multiplex PCR, while TCRdb's copy carries only in-frame clones and drops some. The table shows about 190,000 clones, with under 80% occurring only once. Findings and limits, study-wide: Several of the most significant clusters appeared, in a later analysis, to be linked to common viral pathogens. Donors belonging to an Asian-associated ancestry cluster reportedly showed fewer N-insertions in productive TCRs than the roughly 680-donor mean, according to what a later analysis found. Most of the TCR beta V segments (in an earlier analysis) were productive either about 87% or about 30% of the time.

V trimming: 6 bases; J trimming: 4 bases; junction bases outside the gene matches: 10. The CDR3 extends over 15 amino acids. Germline CDR1 reads SQVTM; CDR2 reads ANQGSEA. As for this clone: The antigen remains undetermined.

The V gene is TRBV29-1, the J gene TRBJ2-5; 11 bases are a match to TRBD1. Sequences were obtained from PBMCs. This receptor was obtained from a man between 25 and 39 years old in good health and CMV-seropositive. CDR3 coding DNA: TGCAGCGTGGGGGGGACAGGGGGTGCGCTAGAGACCCAGTACTTC. Protein sequence: CSVGGTGGALETQYF. Based on the CDR3 plus reference TRBV29-1 and TRBJ2-5, the full variable domain is SAVISQKPSRDICQRGTSLTIQCQVDSQVTMMFWYRQQPGQSLTLIATANQGSEATYESGFVIDKFPISRPNLTFSTLTVSNMSPEDSSIYLCSVGGTGGALETQYFGPGTRLLVL.